This section outlines one T cell receptor (beta chain) sequence together with its context. Each CDR3 protein is one row after TCRdb ran MiXCR on the RT-PCR reads. The sample lists about 960,000 distinct CDR3 sequences; about a sixth were seen once. The data were obtained in a study of patients and donors after allogeneic stem cell transplantation. CDR1 is SGHAT, CDR2 FQNNGV, per germline. V lost 4 bases, J lost 0 bases, and 15 bases stayed unmatched. This CDR3 region has 19 residues. The source is a human donor who was either an allogeneic HSCT recipient or a stem cell or donor lymphocyte infusion donor (not recorded which). It is not recorded whose cells these are; they may come from a transplant donor. V and J are TRBV11-2 and TRBJ1-2, with 9 bases lining up with TRBD1. The sample consisted of blood, either unsorted or a sorted T cell fraction (not recorded which). In DNA form, the CDR3 reads TGTGCCAGCAGCTCTCGAGTGGACAGGGGAACTGGTGCTAACTATGGCTACACCTTC. Translating gives CASSSRVDRGTGANYGYTF. Looking up the rest from reference TRBV11-2 and TRBJ1-2 gives the full variable domain: EAGVAQSPRYKIIEKRQSVAFWCNPISGHATLYWYQQILGQGPKLLIQFQNNGVVDDSQLPKDRFSAERLKGVDSTLKIQPAKLEDSAVYLCASSSRVDRGTGANYGYTFGSGTRLTVV.